This entry lists 27 T cell receptor beta chains sequenced from one sample in a study of T-cell memory formation after mild COVID-19. TCRdb re-analysed the 5' RACE reads in MiXCR, keeping a single row per CDR3 protein. The table lists roughly 350,000 distinct CDR3 sequences, roughly an eighth of them singletons. Sequences were obtained from PBMCs or a T cell subset sorted from them (not recorded which). Every receptor here comes from a man aged 18-30 years who had mild COVID-19 (a few samples of this study predate the infection). Cell type and time point are not known.

The V call is TRBV10-1, the J call TRBJ1-4, with a tentative D call TRBD1 (5 bases). With 4 bases removed from V and 0 bases from J, the gap between germline ends came to 12 bases. Germline CDR1 and CDR2: WNHNN and SYGVQD (reference sequence). This CDR3 has 16 amino acids. Here the CDR3 DNA reads TGCGCCAGCAGTGGGGAGACAGCTGCAACTAATGAAAAACTGTTTTTT. This encodes CASSGETAATNEKLFF.

There are a few counts of this clonotype. The chain employs TRBV9 and TRBJ2-3; D unresolved. The V end was cut by 4 bases, the J end by 0 bases, with 12 bases between. The CDR3 covers 15 residues. CDR1 and CDR2 (germline): SGDLS, YYNGEE. CDR3: CASSPMWLSTDTQYF. For the CDR3, the DNA is TGTGCCAGCAGCCCTATGTGGCTTAGCACAGATACGCAGTATTTT. The whole variable domain, filled in from reference TRBV9 and TRBJ2-3, reads DSGVTQTPKHLITATGQRVTLRCSPRSGDLSVYWYQQSLDQGLQFLIQYYNGEERAKGNILERFSAQQFPDLHSELNLSSLELGDSALYFCASSPMWLSTDTQYFGPGTRLTVL.

The chain joins TRBV4-2 to TRBJ2-3, with D unresolved. This CDR3 has 15 residues. Trimming removed 0 bases from V and 3 bases from J, with 10 bases in between. Germline CDR1 LGHNA, CDR2 YNFKEQ. CDR3 sequence: CASSQELARTDTQYF. The CDR3 coding sequence is TGTGCCAGCAGCCAAGAATTGGCCAGAACAGATACGCAGTATTTT.

Here the CDR3 DNA reads TGCGCCAGCAGCCCCCAGGGAGGAGGGTTTGAAGCTGACGAGCAGTACTTC. Translation gives CASSPQGGGFEADEQYF. The V call is TRBV4-3, the J call TRBJ2-7; possibly TRBD2 for D (6 bases). The germline gives CDR1 LGHNA, CDR2 YSLEER. With 4 bases removed from V and 5 bases from J, the gap between germline ends came to 24 bases. The CDR3 has 17 residues.

This clonotype was recorded at least ten times. The rearrangement joins TRBV27 to TRBJ1-5, with D perhaps TRBD1 (6 bases). In germline, CDR1 is MNHEY, CDR2 SMNVEV (reference sequence). This CDR3 has 15 residues. Trimming left V 6 bases short and J 0 bases short, with 12 bases between. The CDR3 loop reads CASSPTGFSNQPQHF. Here the CDR3 DNA reads TGTGCCAGCAGCCCAACAGGGTTTAGCAATCAGCCCCAGCATTTT.

V gene TRBV7-3 combines with J gene TRBJ2-3; D uncertain. The CDR3 contains 16 residues. V was pared by 1 base and J by 0 bases, with 11 bases between. Germline CDR1 reads SGHTA; CDR2 reads FQGTGA. The CDR3 DNA sequence: TGTGCCAGCAGCTTAAGACACCTCACTAGCACAGATACGCAGTATTTT. Residues: CASSLRHLTSTDTQYF.

The chain joins TRBV7-6 to TRBJ1-4; D is undetermined. Germline CDR1 and CDR2: SGHVS and FNYEAQ. Trimming shortened V by 2 bases and J by 7 bases, and 11 bases separated the two germline ends. The CDR3 covers 14 residues. The CDR3 nucleotides are TGTGCCAGCAGCTTAATCGGCCCTATTGAAAAACTGTTTTTT. Translating gives CASSLIGPIEKLFF.

In this sample, this clonotype turned up many times. The chain recombines TRBV6-6 with TRBJ2-3, with 10 bases identical to TRBD2. Germline V gene sequence: CDR1 MNHNY, CDR2 SVGAGI (reference sequence). The CDR3 loop spans 16 amino acids. V trimming: 0 bases; J trimming: 5 bases; junction bases outside the gene matches: 5. The CDR3 is CASSYSRAGGQDTQYF. In DNA, the CDR3 is TGTGCCAGCAGTTACTCGAGAGCGGGGGGGCAAGATACGCAGTATTTT.

This clonotype was observed many times. The V and J genes are TRBV4-1 and TRBJ1-1; TRBD1 is a possible D gene (6 bases). Germline assignment: CDR1 MGHRA and CDR2 YSYEKL. The CDR3 is made up of 14 amino acids. V was cut by 0 bases and J by 4 bases, with 9 bases left in between. DNA of the CDR3: TGCGCCAGCAGCCAAGAGGACAGTGGCACTGAAGCTTTCTTT. It codes for CASSQEDSGTEAFF.

This clonotype was observed at least ten times. The chain has TRBV7-9 and TRBJ2-1; possibly TRBD2 for D (5 bases). V shed 5 bases and J shed 4 bases, with 9 bases lying between them. CDR1 is SEHNR and CDR2 is FQNEAQ in the germline V gene (reference sequence). The CDR3 is 13 amino acids. As DNA, the CDR3 is TGTGCCAGCAGCCTCGGGATTTACAATGAGCAGTTCTTC. Translated, it gives CASSLGIYNEQFF.

Only a few counts were recorded for this clonotype. This rearrangement joins TRBV7-9 to TRBJ1-5; D is undetermined. Trimming removed 1 base at V and 2 bases at J, with 9 bases between. Germline V gene lookup returns CDR1 SEHNR and CDR2 FQNEAQ (reference sequence). This CDR3 region has 15 residues. In nucleotides, the CDR3 is TGTGCCAGCAGCTTAGTGGGTGACGGCAATCAGCCCCAGCATTTT. Translation: CASSLVGDGNQPQHF.

The gene calls are TRBV18 and TRBJ2-3; D gene ambiguous. Trimming shortened V by 3 bases and J by 0 bases, and 7 bases separated the two germline ends. CDR1 KGHSH and CDR2 LQKENI come from the germline V gene. The CDR3 covers 14 residues. Here the CDR3 DNA reads TGTGCCAGCTCACCTGCAGCTAGCACAGATACGCAGTATTTT. As protein: CASSPAASTDTQYF.

This clonotype was seen ten or more times. V usage is TRBV5-1 and J usage is TRBJ2-7; TRBD1 matches 8 bases. V lost 8 bases to trimming and J lost 3 bases; unmatched junction nucleotides: 4. CDR3 length: 12 residues. In germline, CDR1 is SGHRS, CDR2 YFSETQ. The CDR3 loop reads CARGTGGYEQYF. CDR3 DNA sequence: TGCGCCAGGGGAACAGGGGGCTACGAGCAGTACTTC.

There are a few counts of this clonotype. The chain is built from TRBV9 and TRBJ2-3; TRBD1 is a possible D gene (5 bases). The germline V gene has CDR1 SGDLS and CDR2 YYNGEE. The ends were cut back, 0 bases at V and 3 bases at J, with 11 bases in the middle. The CDR3 extends over 15 amino acids. CDR3 in DNA: TGTGCCAGCAGCGTAGAGGCAGGGCCAACAGATACGCAGTATTTT. Protein: CASSVEAGPTDTQYF.

The sample holds many counts of this clonotype. The chain is built from TRBV5-1 and TRBJ2-7, with 12 bases that match TRBD1. The germline V gene has CDR1 SGHRS and CDR2 YFSETQ. V dropped 2 bases and J dropped 5; count of bases not matched to a gene: 11. This CDR3 is built from 17 residues. The CDR3 nucleotides read TGCGCCAGCAGCTTCGTCCTGGGGACAGGGGGCCCCCACGAGCAGTACTTC. This sequence encodes CASSFVLGTGGPHEQYF.

The chain links TRBV27 to TRBJ2-5; 8 nucleotides match TRBD1. The germline V gene has CDR1 MNHEY and CDR2 SMNVEV (reference sequence). V trimming: 6 bases; J trimming: 1 base; junction bases outside the gene matches: 7. The CDR3 loop spans 15 amino acids. CDR3 sequence (DNA): TGTGCCAGCAGAGGATGGGACAGGACCCAAGAGACCCAGTACTTC. Protein sequence: CASRGWDRTQETQYF.

The chain is built from TRBV18 and TRBJ1-4; TRBD1 matches at 7 bases. CDR1 is KGHSH, CDR2 LQKENI, per germline. J gave up 4 bases and V 4 bases, and 3 bases lay outside the gene matches. CDR3 length: 14 amino acids. CDR3 protein: CASSRGQFNEKLFF. The CDR3 bases are TGTGCCAGCTCACGGGGACAGTTTAATGAAAAACTGTTTTTT.

The gene calls are TRBV7-6 and TRBJ1-1, with TRBD1 matching over 10 bases. The CDR3 spans 15 residues. The J segment lost 1 base and the V segment lost 5 bases, leaving 4 bases of the junction unmatched. Germline CDR1 is SGHVS and CDR2 is FNYEAQ. The DNA for the CDR3 is TGTGCCAGCAGCCAGGGACAGGGGAAGAACACTGAAGCTTTCTTT. Translating gives CASSQGQGKNTEAFF.

The genes are TRBV2 and TRBJ1-2; D is ambiguous. The CDR3 spans 14 residues. Trimming removed 7 bases at V and 0 bases at J, with 12 bases between. Per the germline V gene, CDR1 is SNHLY and CDR2 is FYNNEI. Here the CDR3 reads CASIRLAANYGYTF. The CDR3 DNA reads TGTGCCAGCATTCGCTTAGCCGCTAACTATGGCTACACCTTC. Full variable domain (rest looked up from reference TRBV2 and TRBJ1-2): EPEVTQTPSHQVTQMGQEVILRCVPISNHLYFYWYRQILGQKVEFLVSFYNNEISEKSEIFDDQFSVERPDGSNFTLKIRSTKLEDSAMYFCASIRLAANYGYTFGSGTRLTVV.

The chain combines TRBV18 with TRBJ2-7; either TRBD1 or TRBD2 may supply D (5 bases each). The CDR3 extends over 13 amino acids. V shed 3 bases and J shed 3 bases, with 9 bases lying between them. The germline V gene encodes CDR1 KGHSH and CDR2 LQKENI. CDR3 residues: CASSPGTHYEQYV. In DNA, the CDR3 is TGTGCCAGCTCACCCGGGACGCACTACGAGCAGTACGTC.

This clonotype was counted between two and nine times. The chain is built from TRBV6-2 or TRBV6-3 and TRBJ1-1; D gene ambiguous. Looked up from germline, CDR1 is MNHEY and CDR2 is SVGEGT. Trimming removed 4 bases from V and 4 bases from J, with 7 bases in between. The CDR3 consists of 12 residues. The CDR3 region has the DNA TGTGCCAGCAGTTTGAAGCTCACTGAAGCTTTCTTT. This encodes CASSLKLTEAFF.

CDR3 bases: TGTGCCAGCAGTCCCCGGACAGGGTTGGATTCACCCCTCCACTTT. This translates into CASSPRTGLDSPLHF. This chain links TRBV12-3 or TRBV12-4 with TRBJ1-6; 8 nucleotides agree with TRBD1. Losses at the gene ends were 5 bases for V and 8 bases for J; bases not matched to a gene: 8. The CDR3 has 15 amino acids.

This clonotype has ten or more counts. The chain is built from TRBV12-3 or TRBV12-4 and TRBJ2-3; D not resolved. V lost 6 bases and J lost 4, with 14 bases in between. The CDR3 covers 14 residues. Here the CDR3 reads CASSPGSPADTQYF. The CDR3 region has the DNA TGTGCCAGCAGCCCCGGGTCCCCGGCAGATACGCAGTATTTT.

This clonotype has more than one count but fewer than ten. The chain combines TRBV29-1 with TRBJ2-2; D possibly corresponds to TRBD2 (7 bases). This CDR3 contains 12 residues. Trimming removed 6 bases from V and 7 bases from J, with 12 bases in between. The germline CDR1 and CDR2 sequences are SQVTM and ANQGSEA. The DNA of the CDR3 is TGCAGCGTGACGGGGGGCGGCGGGGAGCTGTTTTTT. Its translation: CSVTGGGGELFF.

J is TRBJ2-3 and V is TRBV4-1; TRBD2 matches 8 bases. Germline CDR1 and CDR2: MGHRA and YSYEKL. J was trimmed by 5 bases and V by 3 bases; bases with no gene match: 7. This CDR3 is built from 15 residues. CDR3 bases: TGCGCCAGCAGCCACGGTAGCGGGGCCGAAGATACGCAGTATTTT. Translation: CASSHGSGAEDTQYF.

This rearrangement joins TRBV3-1 to TRBJ1-6; no definite D call. Germline lookup yields CDR1 LGHDT and CDR2 YNNKEL (reference sequence). This CDR3 is 16 amino acids long. Trimming left V 2 bases short and J 5 bases short, with 13 bases between. The CDR3 loop reads CASSQWRSPDNSPLHF. The DNA for the CDR3 is TGTGCCAGCAGCCAATGGAGGTCCCCGGATAATTCACCCCTCCACTTT.

This clonotype turned up a few times. CDR3 bases: TGTGCCAGCAGCGATTACGGAGCTAACTATGGCTACACCTTC. This gives the protein CASSDYGANYGYTF. The chain combines TRBV7-2 with TRBJ1-2; no clear D gene. This CDR3 has 14 residues. The germline gives CDR1 SGHTA, CDR2 FQGNSA. Deletions cut 5 bases from V and 0 bases from J, with 10 bases between.